This T cell receptor (beta chain) was recovered during a study of post-analysis software for immune sequencing data. Turning to the study itself: Recorded subtypes: relapsing-remitting, secondary progressive, progressive-relapsing; some patients unannotated.

This clonotype was observed a handful of times. Its antigen is as yet unknown. This CDR3 contains 15 residues. The V gene lost 4 bases and the J gene lost 5 bases, with 17 bases spanning the gap. CDR1 and CDR2 (germline): SGHTA, FQGNSA. Study-level results: Patients used about five TRBV segments, including TRBV5-6, TRBV5-1 and TRBV20-1, more often than controls. A significant reduction in normalized Chao1 diversity was observed in multiple sclerosis patients versus controls.

Every TCR beta cDNA library bore unique molecular identifiers. TCRdb re-called the PCR reads with MiXCR, one entry per CDR3 protein. The repertoire includes about 800,000 distinct CDR3 sequences, roughly 29% of them detected once, and approximately 0.6% sits in the top ten. The clonotype comes from a girl aged 10 to 17 with multiple sclerosis. This rearrangement joins TRBV7-2 to TRBJ2-5; D perhaps matches TRBD2 (6 bases). Sequencing was carried out using blood. The CDR3 nucleotides read TGTGCCAGCAGCTCCCTAGCCGGGGGTGTGGAGACCCAGTACTTC. Translation: CASSSLAGGVETQYF.